The 5 T cell receptor beta chains reported below all come from one sample, sequenced in a study of tissue T cells after allogeneic stem cell transplantation. TCRdb's copy holds only in-frame clones and misses some; the assay was immunoSEQ multiplex PCR. The sample holds over 2,500 clones; around 50% are singletons and the top ten take around two fifths. Documented time point: mouse harvest day 14 after allogeneic transplant. Mouse grafts combined 10^7 T-cell-depleted bone marrow cells with 10^6 splenic CD5+ T cells. Sequenced input: gut tissue. The source of these receptors is a female BALB/c mouse given C57BL/6 T cells with graft-versus-host disease after an allogeneic hematopoietic cell transplant.

In its sample, this clone was seen a few times. Genes and germline come from the mouse. Sequencing ends 1 residue short of the CDR3 end; the germline J gene provides the rest. The V call is TRBV23, the J call TRBJ1-4; the table names TRBD1, a call not compared with the DNA. The CDR3 length is 14 residues. In germline, CDR1 is KGHTA, CDR2 FQNQQP. The covered CDR3 bases are TGCTCCAGCAGTCAACGGACAGTCAACGAAAGATTATTT. It specifies CSSSQRTVNERLF. The full CDR3 is CSSSQRTVNERLFF.

This clone has just a few counts. The gene symbols are mouse symbols. The read ends 1 residue before the CDR3 terminus; that terminus is restored from the germline J gene. The chain is built from TRBV20 and TRBJ1-3; 7 nucleotides match TRBD1. The CDR3 length is 14 residues. The trim removed 0 bases at V and 4 bases at J, leaving 3 bases unmatched. Germline values: CDR1 GFQATS, CDR2 STVNSAI. CDR3 sequence reads: CGAREQGWGNTLYF. CDR3 DNA, as far as it was read: TGTGGTGCTAGGGAACAGGGGTGGGGAAATACGCTCTAT.

This clone came up once. Each gene name is a mouse one. The read gets to within 1 residue of the CDR3 end, and the germline J gene fills in the rest. The V call is TRBV3, the J call TRBJ1-4; 12 bases agree with TRBD1. The CDR3 has 15 amino acids. V was clipped by 4 bases and J by 7 bases; unmatched bases: 4. Per germline, CDR1 SNHLY and CDR2 FYNGKV (reference sequence). The CDR3 sequence: CASSSGQGATERLFF. The sequenced part of the CDR3 DNA is TGTGCCAGCAGCTCGGGACAGGGGGCCACCGAAAGATTATTT.

A note on this clone: Gene names are the mouse ones. The sequence runs out 1 residue before the end of the CDR3; the remainder is reconstructed from the germline J gene. V usage is TRBV5 and J usage is TRBJ2-2; no clear D. V gave up 0 bases and J gave up 2 bases, with 4 bases separating them. The CDR3 runs to 14 residues. The germline gives CDR1 LGHNA, CDR2 YNLKQL (reference sequence). CDR3 protein: CASSQEGNTGQLYF. The covered CDR3 bases are TGTGCCAGCAGCCAAGAGGGGAACACCGGGCAGCTCTAC.

Only one count was recorded for this clone. Mouse gene names apply. The CDR3 extends 1 residue past the end of the read, so its final part is completed from the germline J gene. This chain uses TRBV12-2 with TRBJ1-6, with unresolved D. TRBJ1-6 carries the ORF label, with uncertain function. CDR1 and CDR2 from the germline V gene are SGHLS and HYDKME. Trimming removed 0 bases at V and 5 bases at J, with 1 base between. The CDR3 spans 12 residues. The DNA read from the CDR3 is TGTGCCAGCTCTCTCCATAATTCGCCCCTCTAC. It codes for CASSLHNSPLY. The full CDR3 protein reads CASSLHNSPLYF.